This T cell receptor beta chain was sequenced during a study of blood T cell repertoires in COVID-19. This clone occurred a few times. Germline is not matched at one junction end, which may reflect a read error. Methods used by the authors: Estimation of nucleated cell counts was performed using reference gene primer amplification. The repertoire was sequenced with immunoSEQ multiplex PCR; TCRdb's copy has only in-frame clones and lacks some. The V and J calls and clone size were taken over from that table, and D and trimming were inferred from the DNA. The top ten hold 2% to 2.5% of the sample, which has 300,000 to 450,000 clones, approximately 89% seen once. The sequencing input was peripheral blood. The sequence derives from a woman aged 60-70 years with COVID-19, enrolled during active disease.

The CDR3 protein is CASSQGEQGFSPLHF. The CDR3 DNA is TGCGCCAGCAGTCAAGGGGAACAGGGATTTTCACCCCTCCACTTT. The chain combines TRBV4-1 with TRBJ1-6, with a weak D call TRBD1 (6 bases). Per the germline V gene, CDR1 is MGHRA and CDR2 is YSYEKL. CDR3 size: 15 residues.